The 11 T cell receptor beta chains below come from one sample, sequenced in a study of T cells in Graves' hyperthyroidism and ophthalmopathy. RNA transcripts provided the source from which TCR beta CDR3 regions were amplified. First-round RT-PCR targeting the TCR CDR3 was performed with the HTBI primer set. TCRdb redid the calling of the multiplex PCR reads with MiXCR, one entry per CDR3 protein. The table lists under 550,000 distinct CDR3 sequences, roughly an eighth of them singletons, with 5% to 6% in the top ten. Sequencing was carried out using blood. The receptors here all came from a woman aged 18-29 years with Graves' hyperthyroidism.

The chain is built from TRBV12-3 or TRBV12-4 and TRBJ2-5; no firm D call. The CDR3 totals 13 residues. V was trimmed by 1 base and J by 5 bases, leaving 8 bases between them. This CDR3 is CASSLDPWETQYF. CDR3 coding DNA: TGTGCCAGCAGTTTAGACCCTTGGGAGACCCAGTACTTC.

This clonotype came up a few times. The chain recombines TRBV19 with TRBJ2-1; no firm D call. CDR3 length equals 14 residues. The germline gives CDR1 LNHDA, CDR2 SQIVND (reference sequence). V gave up 5 bases and J gave up 4 bases, with 12 bases separating them. The CDR3 here is CASSPAVSYNEQFF. CDR3 nucleotides: TGTGCCAGTAGTCCGGCAGTTTCATACAATGAGCAGTTCTTC.

This clonotype was seen more than once but under ten times. The rearrangement uses TRBV19 and TRBJ2-1; 10 bases match TRBD2. Germline V gene sequence: CDR1 LNHDA, CDR2 SQIVND (reference sequence). The CDR3 is 15 residues long. Trimming at V came to 2 bases and at J to 7 bases, leaving 5 bases not matched to a gene. In DNA form, the CDR3 reads TGTGCCAGTAGTATAACTAGCGGGACAGCGAATGAGCAGTTCTTC. Translated: CASSITSGTANEQFF.

The chain joins TRBV6-2 or TRBV6-3 to TRBJ2-1, with 12 bases fitting TRBD2. The germline V gene encodes CDR1 MNHEY and CDR2 SVGEGT. Trimming at V came to 6 bases and at J to 9 bases, leaving 9 bases not matched to a gene. The CDR3 is 15 amino acids. The CDR3: CASSLGLAGNSEQFF. CDR3 sequence (DNA): TGTGCCAGCAGCCTAGGACTAGCGGGAAACAGTGAGCAGTTCTTC.

This clonotype appeared many times. The chain couples TRBV3-1 to TRBJ2-4, with D tentatively TRBD2 (5 bases). Trimming removed 2 bases from V and 8 bases from J, with 10 bases in between. This CDR3 has 13 amino acids. Germline V lookup: CDR1 LGHDT, CDR2 YNNKEL (reference sequence). Here the CDR3 DNA reads TGTGCCAGCAGCCAACAGAGGGCGGACATTCAGTACTTC. Its translation: CASSQQRADIQYF.

In this sample, this clonotype turned up many times. The genes are TRBV7-9 and TRBJ2-1, with D possibly TRBD1 on 6 matching bases. Trimming stripped 5 bases from V and 6 bases from J, with 17 bases between. The germline V gene encodes CDR1 SEHNR and CDR2 FQNEAQ (reference sequence). This CDR3 comprises 15 residues. This CDR3 reads CASSLRNRVGNEQFF. The CDR3 bases are TGTGCCAGCAGCCTACGAAACAGGGTCGGCAATGAGCAGTTCTTC.

This clonotype was counted only a few times. V usage is TRBV7-9 and J usage is TRBJ2-4; D gene ambiguous. CDR1 SEHNR and CDR2 FQNEAQ come from the germline V gene (reference sequence). Trimming removed 3 bases from V and 0 bases from J, with 9 bases in between. The CDR3 runs 15 residues. Here the CDR3 reads CASSLVLGAKNIQYF. CDR3 in DNA: TGTGCCAGCAGCTTGGTCCTGGGAGCCAAAAACATTCAGTACTTC.

This clonotype has a count of ten or more. The chain joins TRBV28 to TRBJ2-7; tentatively, D is TRBD1 (6 bases). Per the germline V gene, CDR1 is MDHEN and CDR2 is SYDVKM. This CDR3 is built from 13 residues. Trimming pared 1 base from V and 5 bases from J, leaving 9 bases between. The CDR3 here is CASSLYQGHEQYF. CDR3 sequence (DNA): TGTGCCAGCAGTTTATATCAGGGGCACGAGCAGTACTTC.

This clonotype was recorded many times. This sequence joins TRBV27 and TRBJ2-7; the D is unclear. The CDR3 is made up of 16 amino acids. Trimming left V 0 bases short and J 0 bases short, with 12 bases between. Germline values: CDR1 MNHEY, CDR2 SMNVEV (reference sequence). This chain's CDR3 is CASSLSAGLSSYEQYF. The CDR3 nucleotides are TGTGCCAGCAGTTTATCGGCCGGGTTAAGCTCCTACGAGCAGTACTTC.

The rearrangement uses TRBV19 and TRBJ2-2, with 9 bases fitting TRBD1. There are 16 residues in the CDR3. Per the germline V gene, CDR1 is LNHDA and CDR2 is SQIVND (reference sequence). J was trimmed by 4 bases and V by 4 bases; bases with no gene match: 7. Here the CDR3 reads CASSTHPGQGTGELFF. Here the CDR3 DNA reads TGTGCCAGTAGTACTCACCCGGGACAGGGCACCGGGGAGCTGTTTTTT.

The table lists this clonotype with a few counts. The rearrangement links TRBV6-5 to TRBJ2-7, with TRBD1 matching over 10 bases. Germline CDR1 reads MNHEY; CDR2 reads SVGAGI. Trimming at V came to 5 bases and at J to 4 bases, leaving 11 bases not matched to a gene. CDR3 length equals 16 residues. The CDR3 DNA reads TGTGCCAGCAGTACTCACGACAGGGGGCGACCGTACGAGCAGTACTTC. Its protein is CASSTHDRGRPYEQYF.